This TCR beta chain was sequenced during a study of T-cell memory formation after mild COVID-19. Study-level findings and limits: Second-wave clones reaching peak frequency on day 37 lacked confirmed SARS-CoV-2 specificity. While clones contracting from day 15 to 85 were balanced between CD4 and CD8, later expanders leaned CD4+.

MiXCR was run by TCRdb on the 5' RACE reads, yielding one entry per CDR3 protein. The profile covers 450,000 to 700,000 distinct CDR3 sequences, with roughly 18% appearing a single time and approximately 12% taken by the ten largest. Comments on this clonotype: Its antigen is not identified.

This CDR3 has 15 amino acids. Looked up from germline, CDR1 is SGHTA and CDR2 is FQGNSA. V was clipped by 1 base and J by 8 bases; unmatched bases: 4. The TCR originated in an adult woman who had mild COVID-19 (a few samples of this study predate the infection). Cell type and time point are not known. The sample consisted of PBMCs or a T cell subset sorted from them (not recorded which). This rearrangement joins TRBV7-2 to TRBJ2-1, with TRBD2 matching over 11 bases. The CDR3: CASSLDSGREYEQFF. CDR3 nucleotides: TGTGCCAGCAGCTTAGATAGCGGGAGGGAGTATGAGCAGTTCTTC. The entire variable domain, with the rest obtained from reference TRBV7-2 and TRBJ2-1, is as follows: GAGVSQSPSNKVTEKGKDVELRCDPISGHTALYWYRQSLGQGLEFLIYFQGNSAPDKSGLPSDRFSAERTGGSVSTLTIQRTQQEDSAVYLCASSLDSGREYEQFFGPGTRLTVL.